These 10 T cell receptor beta chains came from one sample sequenced in a study of cytomegalovirus exposure and HLA in healthy donors. The primer mix had 60 Vbeta and 13 Jbeta primers. The assay was immunoSEQ multiplex PCR, and TCRdb's table has in-frame clones only and misses some. The data contain some 170,000 clones, roughly 80% of them singletons. Source material: PBMCs. All receptors derive from a woman aged 25 to 39 in good health and CMV-seropositive.

The chain links TRBV28 to TRBJ1-4, with TRBD1 identical over 8 bases. V lost 5 bases and J lost 2; bases outside the gene matches: 4. From germline, CDR1 is MDHEN and CDR2 SYDVKM. The length of the CDR3 is 15 residues. The CDR3: CASSQYRGTNEKLFF. CDR3 DNA sequence: TGTGCCAGCAGTCAATACAGGGGGACTAATGAAAAACTGTTTTTT.

The V call is TRBV27, the J call TRBJ2-1; the match to TRBD2 covers 11 bases. Germline V gene data show CDR1 as MNHEY and CDR2 as SMNVEV (reference sequence). The CDR3 is made up of 16 amino acids. The V segment lost 3 bases and the J segment 6 bases; nucleotides outside the gene matches: 7. The chain's CDR3 is CASSLLAGGGGNEQFF. The DNA of the CDR3 is TGTGCCAGCAGTTTGCTAGCGGGGGGCGGGGGCAATGAGCAGTTCTTC.

This clone was counted once. This sequence joins TRBV6-1 and TRBJ1-2; a possible D gene is TRBD1 (5 bases). CDR1 and CDR2 from the germline V gene are MNHNS and SASEGT. The CDR3 is 15 residues long. Trimming removed 6 bases at V and 6 bases at J, with 20 bases between. This chain's CDR3 is CASRGRVTGDDGYTF. DNA of the CDR3: TGTGCCAGCAGAGGCAGGGTGACGGGGGATGATGGCTACACCTTC.

This chain connects TRBV18 to TRBJ2-2, with D perhaps TRBD1 (5 bases). The CDR3 runs 16 residues. Germline-derived CDR1 and CDR2 are KGHSH and LQKENI. V dropped 0 bases and J dropped 0 bases, with 8 bases sitting between them. The CDR3 DNA reads as TGTGCCAGCTCACCACCGTGGACAACGAACACCGGGGAGCTGTTTTTT. Translating gives CASSPPWTTNTGELFF.

This chain uses TRBV18 with TRBJ1-4; 7 nucleotides match TRBD1. The CDR3 extends over 14 amino acids. Germline V gene data show CDR1 as KGHSH and CDR2 as LQKENI. J lost 8 bases, V lost 2 bases, and 5 bases had no gene match. DNA for the CDR3: TGTGCCAGCTCACCAGACAGGGCCCGGGAAAAACTGTTTTTT. Translated, it gives CASSPDRAREKLFF. Full variable domain (rest looked up from reference TRBV18 and TRBJ1-4): NAGVMQNPRHLVRRRGQEARLRCSPMKGHSHVYWYRQLPEEGLKFMVYLQKENIIDESGMPKERFSAEFPKEGPSILRIQQVVRGDSAAYFCASSPDRAREKLFFGSGTQLSVL.

A few counts support this clone. This chain links TRBV4-2 with TRBJ2-2; 7 nucleotides match TRBD1. Looked up from germline, CDR1 is LGHNA and CDR2 is YNFKEQ. This CDR3 comprises 16 residues. J was trimmed by 4 bases and V by 3 bases; bases with no gene match: 8. The CDR3 coding sequence is TGTGCCAGCAGCCATAAAGGGGCAGGGGGCACCGGGGAGCTGTTTTTT. Protein: CASSHKGAGGTGELFF.

This clone was seen only a few times. This chain connects TRBV23-1 to TRBJ1-1; D not certain. TRBV23-1 falls under the ORF class, with uncertain function. Trimming shortened V by 4 bases and J by 2 bases, and 17 bases separated the two germline ends. This CDR3 has 16 amino acids. The CDR3 nucleotides read TGCGCCAGCAGTCCTCTTACCGGGATCCCCAACACTGAAGCTTTCTTT. Amino acids: CASSPLTGIPNTEAFF.

CDR3 in DNA: TGTGCCAGCCCTCGGACAGTACGACGGGAGCAGTACTTC. Translated: CASPRTVRREQYF. This chain connects TRBV21-1 to TRBJ2-7; the table gives TRBD1 as D, unverified against the DNA. TRBV21-1 is given as a pseudogene. CDR3 length: 13 residues.

The J gene is TRBJ1-2, the V gene TRBV10-3; 9 bases are a match to TRBD1. The CDR3 totals 14 residues. With V trimmed by 5 bases and J by 4 bases, 5 bases remained unmatched. Germline-derived CDR1 and CDR2 are ENHRY and SYGVKD. The CDR3 DNA reads TGTGCCATCAGTTCCGGGACAGGGCTCTATGGCTACACCTTC. Translated: CAISSGTGLYGYTF.

This clone was seen more than once but under ten times. The chain links TRBV5-4 to TRBJ2-3; 15 bases map to TRBD2. V trimming: 6 bases; J trimming: 1 base; junction bases outside the gene matches: 12. Germline-derived CDR1 and CDR2 are SGHNT and YYREEE (reference sequence). The CDR3 has 19 amino acids. CDR3 protein: CASIPYGLAGGRGTDTQYF. In DNA, the CDR3 is TGTGCCAGCATCCCCTATGGACTAGCGGGGGGGCGGGGCACAGATACGCAGTATTTT.